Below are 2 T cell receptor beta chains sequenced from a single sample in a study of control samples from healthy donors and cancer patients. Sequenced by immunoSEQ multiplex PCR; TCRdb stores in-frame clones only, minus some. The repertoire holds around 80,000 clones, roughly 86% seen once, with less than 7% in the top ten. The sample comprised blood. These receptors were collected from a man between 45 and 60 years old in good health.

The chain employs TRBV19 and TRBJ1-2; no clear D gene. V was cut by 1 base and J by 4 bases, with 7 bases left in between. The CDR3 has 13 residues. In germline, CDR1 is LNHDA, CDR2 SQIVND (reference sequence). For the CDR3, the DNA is TGTGCCAGTAGTATAGGGGGTGGCTATGGCTACACCTTC. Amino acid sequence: CASSIGGGYGYTF.

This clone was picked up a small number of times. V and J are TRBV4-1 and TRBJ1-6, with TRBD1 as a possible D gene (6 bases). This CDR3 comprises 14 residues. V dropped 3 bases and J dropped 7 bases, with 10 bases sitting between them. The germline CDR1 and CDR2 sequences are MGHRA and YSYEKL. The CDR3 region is CASSHNRANSPLHF. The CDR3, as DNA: TGCGCCAGCAGCCATAACAGGGCCAATTCACCCCTCCACTTT.